A selection of T cell receptor beta chains follows, all from one sample in a study of blood T cell repertoires in COVID-19. TCRdb's copy holds only in-frame clones and misses some; the assay was immunoSEQ multiplex PCR. This sample yields 70,000 or so clones, of which more than 75% are seen a single time; about 1.5% belongs to the top ten. Specimen: peripheral blood. The receptors derive from a man in his forties or fifties with acute or convalescent COVID-19. CDR3s include the opening cysteine and the closing phenylalanine or tryptophan. Each record gives: J gene, D gene, V gene, clone size, CDR3 protein, CDR3 DNA. The D gene is left open where the match is weak. A row's size may be missing; if present it is once, few, many or a size class.

TRBJ1-3 | . | TRBV7-2 | . | CASSPQGLGNTIYF | TGTGCCAGCAGCCCCCAGGGACTGGGAAACACCATATATTTT
TRBJ2-1 | . | TRBV12-3/TRBV12-4 | . | CASTKQGYNEQFF | TGTGCCAGCACCAAGCAGGGGTACAATGAGCAGTTCTTC
TRBJ1-2 | TRBD1 | TRBV28 | . | CASSLPVRTGVYGYTF | TGTGCCAGCAGTTTACCGGTTCGGACAGGGGTCTATGGCTACACCTTC
TRBJ1-6 | TRBD1 | TRBV28 | few | CASSLIPGGQNSPLHF | TGTGCCAGCAGTTTGATCCCAGGGGGCCAAAATTCACCCCTCCACTTT
TRBJ2-1 | TRBD2 | TRBV30 | . | CAWGGLAGVVNEQFF | TGTGCCTGGGGGGGTCTGGCGGGAGTGGTCAATGAGCAGTTCTTC
TRBJ1-2 | . | TRBV4-2 | once | CASSQEVQGPNYGYTF | TGTGCCAGCAGCCAAGAGGTACAGGGACCAAACTATGGCTACACCTTC
TRBJ1-6 | . | TRBV10-2 | . | CASTSGPYNSPLHF | TGCGCCAGCACCTCAGGGCCCTATAATTCACCCCTCCACTTT
TRBJ2-1 | . | TRBV3-1/TRBV3-2 | . | CASSQDPGLGRLGPEQFF | TGTGCCAGCAGCCAAGATCCGGGACTGGGGAGACTTGGGCCTGAGCAGTTCTTC
TRBJ2-7 | TRBD2 | TRBV27 | . | CASSFAGVESYEQYF | TGTGCCAGCAGTTTCGCGGGAGTAGAGTCCTACGAGCAGTACTTC
TRBJ1-1 | . | TRBV7-3 | . | CASSLDRNTEAFF | TGTGCCAGCAGCCTGGACAGGAACACTGAAGCTTTCTTT
TRBJ2-3 | TRBD2 | TRBV28 | . | CASSPQSGSRAVDTQYF | TGTGCCAGCAGTCCCCAGAGCGGGAGTCGCGCTGTGGATACGCAGTATTTT
TRBJ2-7 | TRBD2 | TRBV5-5 | . | CASSLWLGTSGSYEQYF | TGTGCCAGCAGCTTGTGGTTAGGGACTAGCGGGAGTTACGAGCAGTACTTC
TRBJ2-7 | TRBD2 | TRBV19 | . | CASSIASGSSNEQYF | TGTGCCAGTAGTATCGCTAGCGGGAGTTCGAACGAGCAGTACTTC
TRBJ1-2 | TRBD1 | TRBV25-1 | . | CASSPLDRGFGGYTF | TGTGCCAGCAGTCCCCTGGACAGGGGGTTTGGAGGCTACACCTTC
TRBJ1-2 | . | TRBV9 | . | CASSVGYRANYGYTF | TGTGCCAGCAGCGTCGGTTACAGGGCTAACTATGGCTACACCTTC
TRBJ2-1 | TRBD2 | TRBV10-1 | . | CASSENLAAEQFF | TGCGCCAGCAGTGAAAATCTAGCGGCTGAGCAGTTCTTC
TRBJ1-1 | . | TRBV10-3 | . | CAISEGEGGTEAFF | TGTGCCATCAGTGAAGGGGAAGGGGGCACTGAAGCTTTCTTT
TRBJ1-4 | . | TRBV9 | . | CASSVAVGGFNEKLFF | TGTGCCAGCAGCGTAGCAGTTGGGGGGTTTAATGAAAAACTGTTTTTT
TRBJ2-2 | . | TRBV11-2 | . | CASSEFAPYTGELFF | TGTGCCAGCAGCGAGTTTGCCCCTTACACCGGGGAGCTGTTTTTT
TRBJ1-2 | TRBD1 | TRBV4-1 | . | CASSQDAGGLGYTF | TGCGCCAGCAGCCAAGATGCAGGGGGCTTAGGCTACACCTTC
TRBJ2-7 | . | TRBV20-1 | . | CSASGQATYEQYF | TGCAGTGCTAGTGGGCAGGCGACCTACGAGCAGTACTTC
TRBJ2-1 | TRBD2 | TRBV19 | . | CASSTLAGEGEQFF | TGTGCCAGTAGTACACTAGCGGGGGAAGGTGAGCAGTTCTTC
TRBJ2-1 | . | TRBV4-3 | once | CASSFTEGSYNEQFF | TGCGCCAGCAGTTTTACCGAGGGCTCCTACAATGAGCAGTTCTTC
TRBJ1-4 | TRBD1 | TRBV3-1/TRBV3-2 | . | CASSTPQGELFF | TGTGCCAGCAGCACACCTCAGGGGGAACTGTTTTTT
TRBJ2-3 | TRBD1 | TRBV9 | . | CASSVEGTGFSTDTQYF | TGTGCCAGCAGCGTAGAAGGGACAGGCTTTAGCACAGATACGCAGTATTTT
TRBJ1-3 | TRBD1 | TRBV24-1 | . | CATSEGTDGNTIYF | TGTGCCACCAGTGAAGGGACAGACGGAAACACCATATATTTT
TRBJ1-1 | . | TRBV11-2 | . | CASSLKGGMKAFF | TGTGCCAGCAGCTTAAAAGGGGGAATGAAAGCTTTCTTT
TRBJ1-1 | . | TRBV28 | . | CASIRGANTEAFF | TGTGCCAGCATCAGGGGTGCGAACACTGAAGCTTTCTTT
TRBJ1-2 | . | TRBV7-8 | . | CASSPAVRPSNYGYTF | TGTGCCAGCAGCCCCGCGGTACGCCCCTCTAACTATGGCTACACCTTC
TRBJ1-5 | TRBD1 | TRBV4-1 | once | CASSQDRGLNQPQHF | TGCGCCAGCAGCCAAGACAGGGGGCTTAATCAGCCCCAGCATTTT
TRBJ2-1 | TRBD1 | TRBV6-4 | . | CASSRDRSYNEQFF | TGTGCCAGCAGCCGGGACAGGAGCTACAATGAGCAGTTCTTC
TRBJ2-5 | . | TRBV28 | . | CASSYRKETQYF | TGTGCCAGCAGTTACAGGAAAGAGACCCAGTACTTC
TRBJ2-1 | TRBD2 | TRBV6-5 | . | CASNVATSGPNEQFF | TGTGCCAGCAACGTCGCGACTAGCGGACCAAATGAGCAGTTCTTC
TRBJ1-5 | . | TRBV6-2/TRBV6-3 | . | CASSYRGRSNQPQHF | TGTGCCAGCAGTTACAGGGGAAGGAGCAATCAGCCCCAGCATTTT
TRBJ2-2 | TRBD2 | TRBV18 | . | CASSGLAGIFTGELFF | TGTGCCAGCTCTGGGCTAGCGGGAATCTTCACCGGGGAGCTGTTTTTT
TRBJ1-2 | TRBD1 | TRBV30 | . | CACNHRGRVGYTF | TGTGCCTGTAATCACAGGGGGCGTGTTGGCTACACCTTC
TRBJ1-4 | TRBD1 | TRBV5-4 | . | CASSSGQGDEKLFF | TGTGCCAGCAGCTCGGGACAGGGTGATGAAAAACTGTTTTTT
TRBJ1-5 | TRBD1 | TRBV28 | . | CASSPQGDSRVDQPQHF | TGTGCCAGCAGTCCACAGGGGGATTCGAGGGTTGATCAGCCCCAGCATTTT
TRBJ1-3 | . | TRBV4-3 | . | CASSQGHLSGNTIYF | TGCGCCAGCAGCCAAGGACACCTAAGTGGAAACACCATATATTTT
TRBJ2-2 | . | TRBV27 | . | CASSLRDTYTGELFF | TGTGCCAGCAGTTTAAGGGACACTTACACCGGGGAGCTGTTTTTT